These 24 T cell receptor beta chains were sequenced from one sample in a study of CD8+ T cells in alopecia areata. Sampling of alopecia areata patients yielded lesional scalp punch biopsies as well as peripheral blood. The authors extracted RNA and reverse transcribed it into cDNA as the sequencing template. This table comes from immunoSEQ multiplex PCR, and its TCRdb copy is limited to in-frame clones, with some not included. The sample carries just under 7,500 clones, 50% to 75% recorded once. The specimen was skin, collected at week 0. The receptors derive from a human donor with alopecia areata.

The chain links TRBV4-1 to TRBJ2-7; 9 bases line up with TRBD2. Germline-derived CDR1 and CDR2 are MGHRA and YSYEKL. Germline trimming cut 0 bases from V and 7 bases from J; bases unmatched to any gene: 7. The CDR3 contains 15 residues. The CDR3 sequence is CASSQDLAGRGEQYF. The CDR3, as DNA: TGCGCCAGCAGCCAAGATCTAGCGGGGCGCGGGGAGCAGTACTTC.

The genes are TRBV28 and TRBJ2-7; TRBD2 aligns across 8 bases. This CDR3 comprises 15 residues. V was clipped by 10 bases and J by 2 bases; unmatched bases: 13. Germline CDR1 is MDHEN and CDR2 is SYDVKM. The CDR3 spells CATGTGGGHPYEQYF. In nucleotides, the CDR3 is TGTGCCACCGGAACGGGGGGGGGCCACCCCTACGAGCAGTACTTC.

The chain combines TRBV7-6 with TRBJ2-1; TRBD2 matches at 8 bases. Germline V gene lookup returns CDR1 SGHVS and CDR2 FNYEAQ. Trimming cost V 8 bases and J 4 bases; bases outside gene matches: 25. The CDR3 extends over 20 amino acids. DNA for the CDR3: TGTGCCAGCGCCAGAGAGGCGGGGGGCCTCGACGAGGGATATTACAATGAGCAGTTCTTC. Its translation: CASAREAGGLDEGYYNEQFF. The entire variable domain, with the rest obtained from reference TRBV7-6 and TRBJ2-1, is as follows: GAGVSQSPRYKVTKRGQDVALRCDPISGHVSLYWYRQALGQGPEFLTYFNYEAQQDKSGLPNDRFSAERPEGSISTLTIQRTEQRDSAMYRCASAREAGGLDEGYYNEQFFGPGTRLTVL.

The chain is built from TRBV7-9 and TRBJ2-7; 9 bases are a match to TRBD1. Per germline, CDR1 SEHNR and CDR2 FQNEAQ (reference sequence). V shed 5 bases and J 3 bases; nucleotides not matched to a gene: 5. This CDR3 has 14 amino acids. The CDR3 DNA reads as TGTGCCAGCAGCCGCACAGGGGGCAACTACGAGCAGTACTTC. Its translation: CASSRTGGNYEQYF.

The CDR3 here is CASSSSGELFF. The CDR3 DNA is TGTGCCAGCAGTTCCTCCGGGGAGCTGTTTTTT. The chain is built from TRBV6-5 and TRBJ2-2; no reliable D call. Looked up from germline, CDR1 is MNHEY and CDR2 is SVGAGI. The CDR3 loop spans 11 amino acids. Trimming removed 4 bases from V and 6 bases from J, with 3 bases in between.

This chain joins TRBV6-6 and TRBJ2-2, with D perhaps being TRBD1 or TRBD2 (5 bases each). The CDR3 consists of 16 residues. The V and J ends lost 4 bases and 0 bases respectively, with 12 bases between them. The germline V gene encodes CDR1 MNHNY and CDR2 SVGAGI (reference sequence). CDR3 coding DNA: TGTGCCAGCAGTTCGAGGGGTTTAGCGAACACCGGGGAGCTGTTTTTT. Protein: CASSSRGLANTGELFF.

This chain connects TRBV15 to TRBJ1-5; weak D call: TRBD1 (5 bases). V was clipped by 0 bases and J by 4 bases, with 19 bases between them. In germline, CDR1 is LNHNV, CDR2 YYDKDF (reference sequence). The CDR3 sequence is 18 residues long. For the CDR3, the DNA is TGTGCCACCAGCAGAGATTCAAACCCCGGGGGGGGAAATCAGCCCCAGCATTTT. It yields the protein CATSRDSNPGGGNQPQHF.

V is TRBV27 and J is TRBJ2-1; 7 bases map to TRBD2. CDR3 size: 14 residues. Germline V gives CDR1 MNHEY, CDR2 SMNVEV (reference sequence). V lost 6 bases and J lost 9; bases outside the gene matches: 11. The CDR3 region is CASRKAGANREQFF. DNA for the CDR3: TGTGCCAGCAGGAAGGCGGGAGCGAATCGTGAGCAGTTCTTC.

This clone was recorded a few times. The chain joins TRBV7-2 to TRBJ1-4; a weak D match, TRBD1 (5 bases). The V end lost 2 bases, the J end lost 0 bases, and 13 bases lay between the germline ends. Germline CDR1 is SGHTA and CDR2 is FQGNSA. CDR3 length: 17 residues. The CDR3 is CASSLNFIRATNEKLFF. DNA for the CDR3: TGTGCCAGCAGCTTAAATTTTATCAGGGCAACTAATGAAAAACTGTTTTTT.

This chain uses TRBV10-3 with TRBJ2-3, with TRBD2 matching 8 bases. V was pared by 11 bases and J by 7 bases, with 14 bases of the junction left unmatched. Germline CDR1 ENHRY, CDR2 SYGVKD. The CDR3 length is 14 residues. The CDR3 protein is CAGREEREKNTQYF. CDR3 nucleotides: TGTGCCGGCCGGGAGGAGCGGGAGAAAAATACGCAGTATTTT.

In this sample, this clone turned up once. The chain uses TRBV7-2 and TRBJ2-2, with 12 bases matching TRBD2. Per the germline V gene, CDR1 is SGHTA and CDR2 is FQGNSA. The V segment lost 6 bases and the J segment 8 bases; nucleotides outside the gene matches: 13. This CDR3 has 17 amino acids. Here the CDR3 DNA reads TGTGCCAGCAGGCCTAACCCCGGACTAGCGGGAAGAGGGGAGCTGTTTTTT. Its protein product is CASRPNPGLAGRGELFF. The whole variable domain, filled in from reference TRBV7-2 and TRBJ2-2, reads GAGVSQSPSNKVTEKGKDVELRCDPISGHTALYWYRQSLGQGLEFLIYFQGNSAPDKSGLPSDRFSAERTGGSVSTLTIQRTQQEDSAVYLCASRPNPGLAGRGELFFGEGSRLTVL.

The chain joins TRBV5-1 to TRBJ2-5; 7 bases are shared with TRBD2. Germline V gene lookup returns CDR1 SGHRS and CDR2 YFSETQ. The CDR3 is 14 amino acids. V lost 0 bases, J lost 5 bases, and 4 bases stayed unmatched. The CDR3 spells CASSLAGGMETQYF. In DNA form, the CDR3 reads TGCGCCAGCAGCTTGGCGGGGGGTATGGAGACCCAGTACTTC.

The chain has TRBV5-1 and TRBJ2-1; weak D call: TRBD1 (5 bases). The CDR3 has 16 residues. Germline V gene sequence: CDR1 SGHRS, CDR2 YFSETQ. Trimming left V 2 bases short and J 1 base short, with 13 bases between. The CDR3 loop reads CASSFTGLGSYNEQFF. CDR3 DNA sequence: TGCGCCAGCAGCTTCACAGGTTTGGGGTCCTACAATGAGCAGTTCTTC.

This chain uses TRBV7-9 with TRBJ1-2, with D perhaps TRBD1 (5 bases). This CDR3 contains 14 residues. V was pared by 3 bases and J by 6 bases, with 14 bases between. Looked up from germline, CDR1 is SEHNR and CDR2 is FQNEAQ (reference sequence). The CDR3, as DNA: TGTGCCAGCAGCTTGGGGGGGATCGAGGATGGCTACACCTTC. Amino acid sequence: CASSLGGIEDGYTF.

The chain joins TRBV28 to TRBJ2-7; D is undetermined. Germline-derived CDR1 and CDR2 are MDHEN and SYDVKM. Trimming took 1 base from V and 4 from J, leaving 8 bases between them. There are 13 residues in the CDR3. CDR3 nucleotides: TGTGCCAGCAGTTTATTTGGGCGGTACGAGCAGTACTTC. Its protein product is CASSLFGRYEQYF.

This chain joins TRBV7-2 and TRBJ2-7, with 11 bases lining up with TRBD2. V gave up 1 base and J gave up 0 bases; unmatched junction bases: 8. This CDR3 contains 18 residues. Germline V gives CDR1 SGHTA, CDR2 FQGNSA. CDR3 loop: CASSLEIRLAGGSYEQYF. The CDR3 DNA sequence: TGTGCCAGCAGCTTAGAAATAAGGCTAGCGGGAGGCTCCTACGAGCAGTACTTC.

This clone was detected only a few times. The chain carries TRBV7-2 and TRBJ2-2, with 12 bases identical to TRBD2. The CDR3 consists of 15 residues. The V segment lost 5 bases and the J segment 4 bases; nucleotides outside the gene matches: 2. The germline V gene encodes CDR1 SGHTA and CDR2 FQGNSA. This CDR3 reads CASSRTSGTTGELFF. In nucleotides, the CDR3 is TGTGCCAGCAGCCGGACTAGCGGGACCACCGGGGAGCTGTTTTTT.

The rearrangement joins TRBV5-4 to TRBJ1-2; D not certain. This CDR3 has 13 residues. The germline V gene has CDR1 SGHNT and CDR2 YYREEE (reference sequence). V lost 1 base and J 5 bases, leaving 9 bases between the germline ends. CDR3 protein: CASSLRTEYGYTF. The CDR3 region has the DNA TGTGCCAGCAGCTTGAGGACTGAATATGGCTACACCTTC.

DNA for the CDR3: TGTGCCAGTAGTAGCCGGACTAGCGGGGCTACCTACGAGCAGTACTTC. This translates into CASSSRTSGATYEQYF. This chain links TRBV19 with TRBJ2-7; 12 bases align to TRBD2. CDR3 size: 16 residues. Looked up from germline, CDR1 is LNHDA and CDR2 is SQIVND (reference sequence). Unmatched junction bases numbered 6, after V lost 4 bases and J lost 2 bases.

With regard to this clone: A read error may produce the germline difference seen at one junction end. V is TRBV27 and J is TRBJ2-4, with D unresolved. Germline V gene data show CDR1 as MNHEY and CDR2 as SMNVEV (reference sequence). The CDR3 totals 13 residues. The CDR3 loop is CASSSLAKNIQHF. Written as DNA, the CDR3 is TGTGCCAGCAGTAGTTTAGCCAAAAACATTCAGCACTTC.

This rearrangement joins TRBV7-8 to TRBJ2-3; D is uncertain. Deletions cut 5 bases from V and 4 bases from J, with 19 bases between. Germline assignment: CDR1 SGHVS and CDR2 FQNEAQ. This CDR3 is 16 amino acids long. In nucleotides, the CDR3 is TGTGCCAGCAGCCCCCGGCTCCCGGGCGGCGCAGATACGCAGTATTTT. Protein sequence: CASSPRLPGGADTQYF.

The chain carries TRBV5-1 and TRBJ1-4; D is possibly TRBD1 (5 bases). The germline gives CDR1 SGHRS, CDR2 YFSETQ. Trimming removed 7 bases from V and 0 bases from J, with 10 bases in between. The CDR3 has 14 residues. CDR3 nucleotide sequence: TGCGCCAGCCGACAGAGTTCAACTAATGAAAAACTGTTTTTT. Translated, it gives CASRQSSTNEKLFF.

This rearrangement joins TRBV19 to TRBJ2-7; 12 nucleotides match TRBD2. The CDR3 runs to 17 residues. V trimming: 5 bases; J trimming: 3 bases; junction bases outside the gene matches: 11. Germline CDR1 reads LNHDA; CDR2 reads SQIVND (reference sequence). CDR3 DNA sequence: TGTGCCAGTAGTCCAACCACTAGCGGGGGGCCTTTCTACGAGCAGTACTTC. Its translation is CASSPTTSGGPFYEQYF.

This sequence joins TRBV19 and TRBJ1-1; TRBD1 might be the D (5 bases). Germline CDR1 is LNHDA and CDR2 is SQIVND (reference sequence). The CDR3 has 14 residues. Trimming removed 3 bases from V and 1 base from J, with 9 bases in between. CDR3 sequence: CASSIFDRNTEAFF. CDR3 sequence (DNA): TGTGCCAGTAGTATCTTCGACAGGAACACTGAAGCTTTCTTT.